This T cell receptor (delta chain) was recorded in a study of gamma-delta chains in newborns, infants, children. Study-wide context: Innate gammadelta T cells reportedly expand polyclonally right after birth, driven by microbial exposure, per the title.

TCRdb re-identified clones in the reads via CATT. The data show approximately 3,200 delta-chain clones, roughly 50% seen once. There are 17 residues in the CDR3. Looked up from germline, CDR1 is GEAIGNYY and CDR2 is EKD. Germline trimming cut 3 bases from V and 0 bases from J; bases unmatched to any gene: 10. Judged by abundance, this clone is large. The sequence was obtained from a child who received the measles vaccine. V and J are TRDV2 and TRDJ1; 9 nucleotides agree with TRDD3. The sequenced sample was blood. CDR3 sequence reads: CACDDLILGDYTDKLIF. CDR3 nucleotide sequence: TGTGCCTGTGACGATCTTATACTGGGGGACTACACCGATAAACTCATCTTT.